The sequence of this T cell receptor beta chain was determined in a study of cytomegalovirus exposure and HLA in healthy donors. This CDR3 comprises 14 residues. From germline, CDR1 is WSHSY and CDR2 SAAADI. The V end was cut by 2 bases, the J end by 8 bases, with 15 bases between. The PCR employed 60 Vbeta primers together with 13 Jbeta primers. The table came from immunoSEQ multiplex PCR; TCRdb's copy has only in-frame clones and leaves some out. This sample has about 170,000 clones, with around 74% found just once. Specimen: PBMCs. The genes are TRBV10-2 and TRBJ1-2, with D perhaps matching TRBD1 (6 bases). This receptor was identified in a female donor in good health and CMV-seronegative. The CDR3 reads CASSEKQGRGGYTF. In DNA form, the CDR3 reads TGCGCCAGCAGTGAGAAGCAGGGGCGAGGGGGCTACACCTTC.